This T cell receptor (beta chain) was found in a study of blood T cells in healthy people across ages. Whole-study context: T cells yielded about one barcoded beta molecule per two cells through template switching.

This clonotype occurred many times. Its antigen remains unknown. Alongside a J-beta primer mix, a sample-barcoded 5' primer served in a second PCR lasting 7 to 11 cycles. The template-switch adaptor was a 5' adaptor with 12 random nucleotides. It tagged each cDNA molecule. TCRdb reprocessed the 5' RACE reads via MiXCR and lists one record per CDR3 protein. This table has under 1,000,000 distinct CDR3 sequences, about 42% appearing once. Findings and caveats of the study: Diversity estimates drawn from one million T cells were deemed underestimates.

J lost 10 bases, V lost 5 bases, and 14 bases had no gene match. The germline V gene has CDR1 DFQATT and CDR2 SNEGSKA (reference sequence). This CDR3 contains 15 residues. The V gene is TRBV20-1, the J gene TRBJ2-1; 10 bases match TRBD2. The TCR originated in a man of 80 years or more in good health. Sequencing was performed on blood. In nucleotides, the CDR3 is TGCAGTGCTCGAGGGACACTAGCGGGGTCAGGGGAGCAGTTCTTC. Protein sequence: CSARGTLAGSGEQFF.